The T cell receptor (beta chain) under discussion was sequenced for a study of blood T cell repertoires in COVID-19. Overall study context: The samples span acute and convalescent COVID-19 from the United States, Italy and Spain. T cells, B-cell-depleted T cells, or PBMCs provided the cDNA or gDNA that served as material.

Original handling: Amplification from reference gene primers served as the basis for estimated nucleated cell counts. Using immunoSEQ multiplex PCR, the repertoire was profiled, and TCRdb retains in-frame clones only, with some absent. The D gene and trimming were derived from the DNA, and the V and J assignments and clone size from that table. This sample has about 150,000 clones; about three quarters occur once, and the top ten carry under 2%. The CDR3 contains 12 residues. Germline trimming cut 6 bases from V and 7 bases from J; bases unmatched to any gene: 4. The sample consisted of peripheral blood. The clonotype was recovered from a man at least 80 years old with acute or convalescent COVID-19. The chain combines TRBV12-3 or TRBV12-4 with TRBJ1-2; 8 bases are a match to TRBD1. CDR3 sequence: CASSFTGGGYTF. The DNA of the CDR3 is TGTGCCAGCAGCTTTACAGGGGGTGGCTACACCTTC.